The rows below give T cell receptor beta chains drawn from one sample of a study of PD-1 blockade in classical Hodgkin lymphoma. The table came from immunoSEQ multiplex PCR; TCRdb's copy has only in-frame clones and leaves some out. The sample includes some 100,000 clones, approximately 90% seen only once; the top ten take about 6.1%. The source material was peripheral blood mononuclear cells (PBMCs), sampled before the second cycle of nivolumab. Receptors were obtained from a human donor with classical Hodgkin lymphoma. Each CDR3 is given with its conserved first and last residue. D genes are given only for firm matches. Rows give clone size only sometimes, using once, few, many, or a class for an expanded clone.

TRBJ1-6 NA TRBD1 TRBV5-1 CASSLEGAYNSPLHF TGCGCCAGCAGCTTGGAGGGGGCTTATAATTCACCCCTCCACTTT
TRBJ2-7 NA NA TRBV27 CASSWDGNYEQYF TGTGCCAGCAGTTGGGACGGAAACTACGAGCAGTACTTC
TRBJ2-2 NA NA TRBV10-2 CASSELLGSGELFF TGCGCCAGCAGTGAGTTATTGGGGTCCGGGGAGCTGTTTTTT
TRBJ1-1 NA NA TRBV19 CASSIGRQWGEAFF TGTGCCAGTAGTATAGGGAGACAGTGGGGTGAAGCTTTCTTT
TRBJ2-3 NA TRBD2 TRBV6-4 CASSEQRGRTDTQYF TGTGCCAGCAGTGAACAGCGGGGGCGCACAGATACGCAGTATTTT
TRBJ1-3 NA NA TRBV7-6 CASSRWTETASSGNTIYF TGTGCCAGCAGCCGCTGGACAGAGACAGCCAGCTCTGGAAACACCATATATTTT
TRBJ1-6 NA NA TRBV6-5 CASSSSGTGLYSPLHF TGTGCCAGCAGTTCATCGGGGACTGGGCTATATTCACCCCTCCACTTT
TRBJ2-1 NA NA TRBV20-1 CSALLNEQFF TGCAGTGCCCTCTTGAATGAGCAGTTCTTC
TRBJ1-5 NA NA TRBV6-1 CASSRGHQPQHF TGTGCCAGCAGTAGGGGACACCAGCCCCAGCATTTT
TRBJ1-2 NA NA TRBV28 CASSSPNYGYTF TGTGCCAGCAGCAGCCCTAACTATGGCTACACCTTC
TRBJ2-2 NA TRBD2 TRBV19 CASSMGGSPGELFF TGTGCCAGTAGTATGGGAGGGAGCCCCGGGGAGCTGTTTTTT
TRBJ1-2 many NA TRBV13 CASTQENYGYTF TGTGCCAGCACCCAGGAAAACTATGGCTACACCTTC
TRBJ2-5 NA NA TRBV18 CASSRAHSETQYF TGTGCCAGCTCCCGGGCACATTCGGAGACCCAGTACTTC
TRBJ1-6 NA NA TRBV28 CASSFWGTVPRSPLHF TGTGCCAGCAGTTTTTGGGGGACGGTGCCTAGGTCACCCCTCCACTTT
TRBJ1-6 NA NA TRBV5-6 CASSPGQINSPLHF TGTGCCAGCAGCCCCGGACAGATAAATTCACCCCTCCACTTT
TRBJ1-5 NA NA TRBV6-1 CASSEPFYSNQPQHF TGTGCCAGCAGTGAGCCGTTTTATAGCAATCAGCCCCAGCATTTT
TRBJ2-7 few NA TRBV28 CASSERRLFSYEQYF TGTGCCAGCAGTGAACGACGCCTATTTTCCTACGAGCAGTACTTC
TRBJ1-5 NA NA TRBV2 CASMGTKAYSNQPQHF TGTGCCAGCATGGGGACGAAAGCGTATAGCAATCAGCCCCAGCATTTT
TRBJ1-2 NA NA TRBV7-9 CVSSLEGDYGYTF TGTGTCAGCAGCTTAGAAGGCGACTATGGCTACACCTTC
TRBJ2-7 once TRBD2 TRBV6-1 CASSEFGTSGVYEQYF TGTGCCAGCAGTGAATTCGGAACTAGCGGGGTCTACGAGCAGTACTTC
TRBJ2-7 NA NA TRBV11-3 CASSFVPRGEQYF TGTGCCAGCAGCTTCGTTCCAAGGGGCGAGCAGTACTTC
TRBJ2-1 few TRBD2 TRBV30 CAWSEAGGPQDEQFF TGTGCCTGGAGTGAAGCGGGGGGACCACAGGATGAGCAGTTCTTC
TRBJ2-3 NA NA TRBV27 CASSLLGSTDTQYF TGTGCCAGCAGTCTGCTGGGGAGCACAGATACGCAGTATTTT
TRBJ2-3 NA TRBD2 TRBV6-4 CASSDQAGGPYTQYF TGTGCCAGCAGTGACCAAGCGGGGGGGCCGTATACGCAGTATTTT
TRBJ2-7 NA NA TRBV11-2 CASSFTRYSYEQYF TGTGCCAGCAGCTTTACAAGATACTCCTACGAGCAGTACTTC
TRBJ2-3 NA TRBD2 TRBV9 CASRGLAGGTDTQYF TGTGCCAGCAGGGGACTAGCGGGGGGCACAGATACGCAGTATTTT
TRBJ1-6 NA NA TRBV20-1 CSAFRDSPLHF TGCAGTGCTTTTAGGGATTCACCCCTCCACTTT
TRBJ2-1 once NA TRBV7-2 CASSPPNEQFF TGTGCCAGCAGCCCTCCCAATGAGCAGTTCTTC
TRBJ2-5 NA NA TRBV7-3 CASSLGSLLGETQYF TGTGCCAGCAGCTTAGGTTCATTACTAGGGGAGACCCAGTACTTC
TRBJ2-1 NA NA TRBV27 CASMGWGKGWNEQFF TGTGCCAGCATGGGCTGGGGGAAGGGATGGAATGAGCAGTTCTTC
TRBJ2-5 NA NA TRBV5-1 CASSLVLAGETQYF TGCGCCAGCAGCTTGGTTTTAGCTGGAGAGACCCAGTACTTC
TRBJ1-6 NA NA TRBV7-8 CASSLNFDNSPLHF TGTGCCAGCAGCCTCAACTTCGATAATTCACCCCTCCACTTT
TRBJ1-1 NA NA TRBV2 CASSESGRRGHGDTEAFF TGTGCCAGCAGTGAAAGCGGCAGGCGGGGGCATGGGGACACTGAAGCTTTCTTT
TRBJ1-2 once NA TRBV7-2 CASSFQFSDIIGGYTF TGTGCCAGCAGCTTCCAATTCTCGGACATCATCGGCGGCTACACCTTC
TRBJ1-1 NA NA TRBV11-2 CASGRVNTEAFF TGTGCCAGCGGCAGAGTGAACACTGAAGCTTTCTTT
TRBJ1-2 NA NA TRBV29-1 CSALVGGIGYGYTF TGCAGCGCTCTGGTCGGGGGGATCGGCTATGGCTACACCTTC
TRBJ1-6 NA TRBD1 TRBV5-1 CASRMAYGDRGRSPLHF TGCGCCAGCCGAATGGCGTACGGGGACAGGGGCCGTTCACCCCTCCACTTT
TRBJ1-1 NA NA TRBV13 CASSARGFGAEAFF TGTGCCAGCAGCGCTAGGGGATTCGGGGCTGAAGCTTTCTTT
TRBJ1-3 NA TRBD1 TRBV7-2 CASSTGQTSGNTIYF TGTGCCAGCAGCACGGGACAGACCTCTGGAAACACCATATATTTT
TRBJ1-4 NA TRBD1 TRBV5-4 CASSSTGDATNEKLFF TGTGCCAGCAGCTCTACAGGGGACGCAACTAATGAAAAACTGTTTTTT
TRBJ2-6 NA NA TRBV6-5 CASSYSSTVLTF TGTGCCAGCAGTTACTCGTCTACCGTCCTGACTTTC
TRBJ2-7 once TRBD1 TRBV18 CASSPDRGRYEQYF TGTGCCAGCTCACCAGACAGGGGTCGGTACGAGCAGTACTTC